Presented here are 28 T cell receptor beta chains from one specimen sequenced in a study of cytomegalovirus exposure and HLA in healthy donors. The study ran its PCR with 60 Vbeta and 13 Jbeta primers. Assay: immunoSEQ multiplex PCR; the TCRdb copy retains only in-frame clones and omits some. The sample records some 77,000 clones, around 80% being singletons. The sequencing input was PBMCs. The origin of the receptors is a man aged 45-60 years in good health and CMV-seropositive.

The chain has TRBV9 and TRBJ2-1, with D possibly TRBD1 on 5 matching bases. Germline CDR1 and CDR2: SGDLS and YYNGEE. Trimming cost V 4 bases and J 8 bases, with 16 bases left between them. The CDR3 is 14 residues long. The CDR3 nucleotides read TGTGCCAGCAGCACCTACCAGGGTTTTCATGAGCAGTTCTTC. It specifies CASSTYQGFHEQFF.

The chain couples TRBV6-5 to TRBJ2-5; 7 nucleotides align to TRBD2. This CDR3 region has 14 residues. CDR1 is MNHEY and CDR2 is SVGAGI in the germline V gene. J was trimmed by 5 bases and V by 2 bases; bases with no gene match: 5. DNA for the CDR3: TGTGCCAGCAGTTACCTCGGGGGGTACGAGACCCAGTACTTC. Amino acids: CASSYLGGYETQYF.

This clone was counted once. Here the CDR3 reads CASSEGGATGELFF. The CDR3 nucleotides read TGTGCCAGCAGTGAAGGCGGGGCCACCGGGGAGCTGTTTTTT. The chain has TRBV2 and TRBJ2-2; D is perhaps TRBD2 (6 bases). V lost 1 base, J lost 4 bases, and 7 bases lay in between. This CDR3 has 14 amino acids. The germline V gene has CDR1 SNHLY and CDR2 FYNNEI.

The CDR3 region has the DNA TGTGCCAGCTCGACGACAGGGGCCGCCTCCTATGGCTACACCTTC. It yields the protein CASSTTGAASYGYTF. This chain links TRBV18 with TRBJ1-2; 8 bases line up with TRBD1. With V trimmed by 6 bases and J by 4 bases, 10 bases remained unmatched. The CDR3 is made up of 15 amino acids. CDR1 is KGHSH, CDR2 LQKENI, per germline.

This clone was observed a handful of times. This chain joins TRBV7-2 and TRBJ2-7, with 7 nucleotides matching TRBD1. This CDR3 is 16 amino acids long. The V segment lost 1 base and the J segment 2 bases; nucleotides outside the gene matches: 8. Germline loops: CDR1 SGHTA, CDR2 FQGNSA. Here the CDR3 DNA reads TGTGCCAGCAGCTTAGAGGCGACAGGGCACCCCTACGAGCAGTACTTC. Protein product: CASSLEATGHPYEQYF.

Here the CDR3 reads CASSAQGHTEAFF. The DNA of the CDR3 is TGTGCCAGCAGTGCACAGGGGCACACTGAAGCTTTCTTT. The chain employs TRBV27 and TRBJ1-1, with TRBD1 matching 7 bases. V shed 5 bases and J 3 bases; nucleotides not matched to a gene: 3. The CDR3 length is 13 residues. Germline V CDR1 and CDR2: MNHEY, SMNVEV (reference sequence).

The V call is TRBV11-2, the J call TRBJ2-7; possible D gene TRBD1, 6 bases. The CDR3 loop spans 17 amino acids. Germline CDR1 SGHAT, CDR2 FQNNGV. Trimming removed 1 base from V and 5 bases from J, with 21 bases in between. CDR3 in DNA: TGTGCCAGCAGCTTAGGAAACATCGACAGGCAGTGGGACGAGCAGTACTTC. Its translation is CASSLGNIDRQWDEQYF.

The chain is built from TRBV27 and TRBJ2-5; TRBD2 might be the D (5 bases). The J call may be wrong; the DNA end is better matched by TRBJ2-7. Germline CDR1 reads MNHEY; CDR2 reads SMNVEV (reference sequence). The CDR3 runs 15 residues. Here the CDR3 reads CASSQGGFGDYEQYF. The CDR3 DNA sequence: TGTGCCAGCAGCCAAGGAGGTTTCGGAGACTACGAGCAGTACTTC.

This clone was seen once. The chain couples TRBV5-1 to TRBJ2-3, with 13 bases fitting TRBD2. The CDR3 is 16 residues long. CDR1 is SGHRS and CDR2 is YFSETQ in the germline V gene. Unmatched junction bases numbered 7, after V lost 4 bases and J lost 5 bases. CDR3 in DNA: TGCGCCAGCAGCCAAAGGACTAGCGGGAGTGGAGATACGCAGTATTTT. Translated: CASSQRTSGSGDTQYF.

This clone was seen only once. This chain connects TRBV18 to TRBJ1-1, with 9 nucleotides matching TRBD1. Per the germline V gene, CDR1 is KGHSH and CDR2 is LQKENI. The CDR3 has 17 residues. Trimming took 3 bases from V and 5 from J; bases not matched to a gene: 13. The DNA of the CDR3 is TGTGCCAGCTCACCGGGACAGGGTTTAATAGGGGATACTGAAGCTTTCTTT. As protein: CASSPGQGLIGDTEAFF. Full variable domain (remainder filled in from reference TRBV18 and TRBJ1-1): NAGVMQNPRHLVRRRGQEARLRCSPMKGHSHVYWYRQLPEEGLKFMVYLQKENIIDESGMPKERFSAEFPKEGPSILRIQQVVRGDSAAYFCASSPGQGLIGDTEAFFGQGTRLTVV.

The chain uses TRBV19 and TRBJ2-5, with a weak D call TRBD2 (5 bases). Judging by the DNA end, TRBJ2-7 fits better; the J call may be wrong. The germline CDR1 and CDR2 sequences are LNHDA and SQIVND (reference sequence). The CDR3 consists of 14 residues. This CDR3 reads CASSRTDGTYEQYF. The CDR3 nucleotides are TGTGCCAGTAGTAGGACTGATGGCACCTACGAGCAGTACTTC.

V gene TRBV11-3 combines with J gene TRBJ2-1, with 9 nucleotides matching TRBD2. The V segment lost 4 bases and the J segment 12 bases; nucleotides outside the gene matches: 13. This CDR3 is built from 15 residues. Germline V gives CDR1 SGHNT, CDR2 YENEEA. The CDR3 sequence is CASSSARGSGSGQFF. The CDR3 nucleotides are TGTGCCAGCAGCTCCGCCCGTGGTAGCGGGAGTGGGCAGTTCTTC.

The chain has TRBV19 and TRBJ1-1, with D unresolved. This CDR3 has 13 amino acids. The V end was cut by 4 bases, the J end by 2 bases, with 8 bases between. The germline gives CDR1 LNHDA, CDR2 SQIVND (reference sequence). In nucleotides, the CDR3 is TGTGCCAGTAGTAGAGGGAGAAACACTGAAGCTTTCTTT. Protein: CASSRGRNTEAFF.

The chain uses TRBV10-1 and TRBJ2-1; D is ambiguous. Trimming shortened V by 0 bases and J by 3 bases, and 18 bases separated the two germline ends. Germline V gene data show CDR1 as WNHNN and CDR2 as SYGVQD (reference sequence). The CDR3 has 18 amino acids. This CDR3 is CASSESDSGETHYNEQFF. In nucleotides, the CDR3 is TGCGCCAGCAGTGAGTCCGACTCCGGCGAGACGCACTACAATGAGCAGTTCTTC.

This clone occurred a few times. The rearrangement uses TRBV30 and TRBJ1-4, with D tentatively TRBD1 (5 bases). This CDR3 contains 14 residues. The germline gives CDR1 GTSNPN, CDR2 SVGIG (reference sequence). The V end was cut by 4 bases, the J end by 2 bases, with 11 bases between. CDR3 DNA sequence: TGTGCCTGGATGGGGGGTCCCACTAATGAAAAACTGTTTTTT. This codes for CAWMGGPTNEKLFF. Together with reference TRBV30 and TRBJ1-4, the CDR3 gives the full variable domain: SQTIHQWPATLVQPVGSPLSLECTVEGTSNPNLYWYRQAAGRGLQLLFYSVGIGQISSEVPQNLSASRPQDRQFILSSKKLLLSDSGFYLCAWMGGPTNEKLFFGSGTQLSVL.

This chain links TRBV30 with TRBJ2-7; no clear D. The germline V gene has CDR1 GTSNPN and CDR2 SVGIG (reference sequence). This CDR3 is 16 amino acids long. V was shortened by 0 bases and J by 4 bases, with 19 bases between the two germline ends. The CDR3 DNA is TGTGCCTGGAGTGTTTTCAAGGAGCAGACGGCATACGAGCAGTACTTC. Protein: CAWSVFKEQTAYEQYF.

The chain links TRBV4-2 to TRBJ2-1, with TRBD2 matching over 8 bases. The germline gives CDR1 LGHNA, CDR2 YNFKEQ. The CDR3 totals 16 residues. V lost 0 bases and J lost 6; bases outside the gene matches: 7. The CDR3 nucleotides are TGTGCCAGCAGCCAAGATGTTGATAGCGGGGCCAATGAGCAGTTCTTC. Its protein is CASSQDVDSGANEQFF.

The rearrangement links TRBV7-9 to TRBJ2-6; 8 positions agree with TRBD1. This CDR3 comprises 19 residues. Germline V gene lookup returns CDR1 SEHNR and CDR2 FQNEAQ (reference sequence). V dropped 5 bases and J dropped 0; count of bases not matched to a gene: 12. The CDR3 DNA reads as TGTGCCAGCAGCCGTGACAGGGGAAGCAGGCTCTCTGGGGCCAACGTCCTGACTTTC. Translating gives CASSRDRGSRLSGANVLTF.

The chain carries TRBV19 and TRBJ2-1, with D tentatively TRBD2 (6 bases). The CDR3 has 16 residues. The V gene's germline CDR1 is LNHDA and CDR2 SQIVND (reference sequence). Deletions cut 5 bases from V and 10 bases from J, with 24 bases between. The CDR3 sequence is CASSALGGDLAREQFF. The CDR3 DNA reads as TGTGCCAGTAGTGCCCTCGGCGGGGACCTAGCTAGGGAGCAGTTCTTC.

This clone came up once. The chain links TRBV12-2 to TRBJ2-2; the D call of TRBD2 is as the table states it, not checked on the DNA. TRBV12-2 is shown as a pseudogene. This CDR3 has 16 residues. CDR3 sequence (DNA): TGTGCAAGTCGCCCCTATCGGGGCGGGAGGACCGGGGAGCTGTTTTTT. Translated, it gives CASRPYRGGRTGELFF.

CDR3 in DNA: TGTGCCAGCAGCTTAGTATGGCCTACAAGGGGGAACAATGAGCAGTTCTTC. It is translated as CASSLVWPTRGNNEQFF. The V call is TRBV11-2, the J call TRBJ2-1, with a tentative D call TRBD1 (6 bases). The CDR3 runs 17 residues. Trimming stripped 1 base from V and 5 bases from J, with 18 bases between. Germline lookup yields CDR1 SGHAT and CDR2 FQNNGV.

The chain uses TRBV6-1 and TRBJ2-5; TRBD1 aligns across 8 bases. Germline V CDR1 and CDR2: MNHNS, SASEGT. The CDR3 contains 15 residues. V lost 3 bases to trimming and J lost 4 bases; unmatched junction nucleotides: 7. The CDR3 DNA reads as TGTGCCAGCAGTGACTACAGGGGGGTTGGAGAGACCCAGTACTTC. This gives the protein CASSDYRGVGETQYF.

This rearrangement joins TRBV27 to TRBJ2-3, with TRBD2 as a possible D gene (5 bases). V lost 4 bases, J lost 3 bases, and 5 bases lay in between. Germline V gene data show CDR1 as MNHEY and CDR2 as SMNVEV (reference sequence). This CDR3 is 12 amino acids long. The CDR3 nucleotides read TGTGCCAGCAGTTCGGGAACAGATACGCAGTATTTT. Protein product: CASSSGTDTQYF.

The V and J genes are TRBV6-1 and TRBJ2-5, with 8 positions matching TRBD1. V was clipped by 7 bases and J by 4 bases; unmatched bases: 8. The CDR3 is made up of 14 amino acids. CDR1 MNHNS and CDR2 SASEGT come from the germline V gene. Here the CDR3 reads CASTGQGSAETQYF. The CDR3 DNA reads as TGTGCCAGCACCGGACAGGGTTCGGCAGAGACCCAGTACTTC.

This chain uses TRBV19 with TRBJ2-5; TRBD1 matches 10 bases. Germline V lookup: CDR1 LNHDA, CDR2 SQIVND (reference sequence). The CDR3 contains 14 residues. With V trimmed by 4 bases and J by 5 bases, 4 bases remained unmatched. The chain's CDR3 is CASSRDRGLETQYF. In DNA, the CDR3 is TGTGCCAGTAGTAGGGACAGGGGTTTGGAGACCCAGTACTTC.

In nucleotides, the CDR3 is TGTGCCAGCAGCGTAGGTAACGCGGATACGCAGTATTTT. As protein: CASSVGNADTQYF. The rearrangement joins TRBV9 to TRBJ2-3; D gene uncertain. With 0 bases removed from V and 6 bases from J, the gap between germline ends came to 8 bases. In germline, CDR1 is SGDLS, CDR2 YYNGEE. The CDR3 totals 13 residues. Full variable domain (remainder filled in from reference TRBV9 and TRBJ2-3): DSGVTQTPKHLITATGQRVTLRCSPRSGDLSVYWYQQSLDQGLQFLIQYYNGEERAKGNILERFSAQQFPDLHSELNLSSLELGDSALYFCASSVGNADTQYFGPGTRLTVL.

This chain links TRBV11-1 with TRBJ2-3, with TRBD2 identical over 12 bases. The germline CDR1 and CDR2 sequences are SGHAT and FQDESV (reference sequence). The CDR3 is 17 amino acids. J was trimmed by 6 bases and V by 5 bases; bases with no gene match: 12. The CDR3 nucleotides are TGTGCCAGCAGCAGCCGGACTAGCGGGACCACCTGGGATACGCAGTATTTT. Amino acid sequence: CASSSRTSGTTWDTQYF.

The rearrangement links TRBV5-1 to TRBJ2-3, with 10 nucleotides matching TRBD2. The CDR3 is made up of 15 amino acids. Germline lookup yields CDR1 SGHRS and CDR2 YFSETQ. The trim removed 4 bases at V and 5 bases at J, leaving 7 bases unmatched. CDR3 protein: CASSRSGRAQDTQYF. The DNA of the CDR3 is TGCGCCAGCAGCCGAAGCGGGAGGGCCCAAGATACGCAGTATTTT.